These 32 T cell receptor beta chains were sequenced from one sample in a study of blood T cell repertoires in COVID-19. Using immunoSEQ multiplex PCR, the repertoire was profiled, and TCRdb retains in-frame clones only, with some absent. The sample has about 68,000 clones; more than 80% are singletons. The material sequenced was peripheral blood. All receptors come from a man between 25 and 39 years old with acute or convalescent COVID-19.

A single count supports this clone. The genes are TRBV2 and TRBJ2-3, with 10 bases that match TRBD2. V was clipped by 10 bases and J by 1 base; unmatched bases: 2. The CDR3 is made up of 13 amino acids. CDR1 is SNHLY and CDR2 is FYNNEI in the germline V gene. CDR3 in amino acids: CATGTSGTDTQYF. Here the CDR3 DNA reads TGTGCCACCGGGACTAGCGGCACAGATACGCAGTATTTT.

The chain combines TRBV12-3 or TRBV12-4 with TRBJ2-7; 7 bases are a match to TRBD2. The CDR3 is made up of 12 amino acids. V lost 4 bases to trimming and J lost 4 bases; unmatched junction nucleotides: 1. The CDR3 loop reads CASSSGGYEQYF. CDR3 coding DNA: TGTGCCAGCAGTTCGGGGGGATACGAGCAGTACTTC.

This clone appeared a single time. The chain links TRBV10-1 to TRBJ2-7; TRBD2 is a possible D gene (5 bases). In germline, CDR1 is WNHNN, CDR2 SYGVQD (reference sequence). Trimming removed 2 bases at V and 9 bases at J, with 5 bases between. CDR3 length: 10 residues. The CDR3 region has the DNA TGCGCCAGCAGTGAGGGAGGGCAGTACTTC. This codes for CASSEGGQYF.

This chain links TRBV3-1 (or the pseudogene TRBV3-2) with TRBJ1-2; no firm D call. From germline, CDR1 is LGHDT and CDR2 YNNKEL (reference sequence). V shed 3 bases and J shed 8 bases, with 7 bases lying between them. CDR3 length equals 11 residues. The CDR3 sequence: CASSHRRGYTF. CDR3 in DNA: TGTGCCAGCAGCCATCGGCGGGGCTACACCTTC.

In the case of this clone: The same CDR3 also results from other DNA sequences found in this sample. V and J are TRBV11-2 and TRBJ2-5; tentative D call: TRBD2 (6 bases). The ends were cut back, 1 base at V and 4 bases at J, with 7 bases in the middle. This CDR3 is 13 amino acids long. Germline V lookup: CDR1 SGHAT, CDR2 FQNNGV. In DNA, the CDR3 is TGTGCCAGCAGCTTAGGACTAGGAGAGACCCAGTACTTC. It yields the protein CASSLGLGETQYF. Looking up the rest from reference TRBV11-2 and TRBJ2-5 gives the full variable domain: EAGVAQSPRYKIIEKRQSVAFWCNPISGHATLYWYQQILGQGPKLLIQFQNNGVVDDSQLPKDRFSAERLKGVDSTLKIQPAKLEDSAVYLCASSLGLGETQYFGPGTRLLVL.

This clone was recorded only once. V gene TRBV28 combines with J gene TRBJ2-2; no reliable D call. The CDR3 loop spans 13 amino acids. The germline V gene encodes CDR1 MDHEN and CDR2 SYDVKM. Between the trimmed V and J ends, which lost 6 bases and 5 bases, there was a span of 10 bases. The CDR3 loop reads CASRRLITGELFF. CDR3 bases: TGTGCCAGCAGACGACTTATTACCGGGGAGCTGTTTTTT.

The V gene is TRBV9, the J gene TRBJ2-1; TRBD2 matches 8 bases. Germline V gene data show CDR1 as SGDLS and CDR2 as YYNGEE. The CDR3 has 15 residues. The V gene end was trimmed by 3 bases and the J gene end by 1 base; junction bases not matched to a gene: 3. The CDR3, as DNA: TGTGCCAGCAGCGGTAGCGGGAAGTCCTACAATGAGCAGTTCTTC. Protein product: CASSGSGKSYNEQFF.

The chain has TRBV19 and TRBJ1-4; 7 bases align to TRBD1. The J segment lost 8 bases and the V segment lost 4 bases, leaving 7 bases of the junction unmatched. The CDR3 covers 14 residues. Germline values: CDR1 LNHDA, CDR2 SQIVND (reference sequence). The CDR3 region is CASSTQGGREKLFF. In nucleotides, the CDR3 is TGTGCCAGTAGTACTCAGGGGGGACGGGAAAAACTGTTTTTT. The whole variable domain, filled in from reference TRBV19 and TRBJ1-4, reads DGGITQSPKYLFRKEGQNVTLSCEQNLNHDAMYWYRQDPGQGLRLIYYSQIVNDFQKGDIAEGYSVSREKKESFPLTVTSAQKNPTAFYLCASSTQGGREKLFFGSGTQLSVL.

V is TRBV29-1 and J is TRBJ1-2, with 7 bases that match TRBD1. CDR1 and CDR2 (germline): SQVTM, ANQGSEA. V dropped 7 bases and J dropped 4; count of bases not matched to a gene: 6. This CDR3 has 12 amino acids. The CDR3 here is CSEKGQPYGYTF. The CDR3 DNA reads TGCAGCGAGAAGGGACAGCCCTATGGCTACACCTTC.

The chain recombines TRBV5-6 with TRBJ2-3, with a possible D match to TRBD2 (6 bases). Trimming pared 0 bases from V and 5 bases from J, leaving 13 bases between. CDR3 size: 15 residues. Germline CDR1 SGHDT, CDR2 YYEEEE. CDR3 sequence reads: CASSLVAGRRDTQYF. Here the CDR3 DNA reads TGTGCCAGCAGCTTGGTCGCGGGGCGGAGAGATACGCAGTATTTT. Variable domain in full (rest from reference TRBV5-6 and TRBJ2-3): DAGVTQSPTHLIKTRGQQVTLRCSPKSGHDTVSWYQQALGQGPQFIFQYYEEEERQRGNFPDRFSGHQFPNYSSELNVNALLLGDSALYLCASSLVAGRRDTQYFGPGTRLTVL.

The chain has TRBV28 and TRBJ2-3; 10 bases are shared with TRBD1. The CDR3 totals 14 residues. J gave up 2 bases and V 8 bases, and 4 bases lay outside the gene matches. CDR1 MDHEN and CDR2 SYDVKM come from the germline V gene. The CDR3, as DNA: TGTGCCAGCGCCGGACAGGGGGTCACAGATACGCAGTATTTT. As protein: CASAGQGVTDTQYF.

V and J are TRBV19 and TRBJ1-6; 8 nucleotides align to TRBD1. This CDR3 has 14 amino acids. Germline CDR1 LNHDA, CDR2 SQIVND (reference sequence). The V gene end was trimmed by 5 bases and the J gene end by 6 bases; junction bases not matched to a gene: 3. For the CDR3, the DNA is TGTGCCAGTAGTCCTGGACAGGGTAATTCACCCCTCCACTTT. Its translation is CASSPGQGNSPLHF. The whole variable domain, filled in from reference TRBV19 and TRBJ1-6, reads DGGITQSPKYLFRKEGQNVTLSCEQNLNHDAMYWYRQDPGQGLRLIYYSQIVNDFQKGDIAEGYSVSREKKESFPLTVTSAQKNPTAFYLCASSPGQGNSPLHFGNGTRLTVT.

The chain couples TRBV28 to TRBJ1-4; 12 positions match TRBD1. Germline V gene data show CDR1 as MDHEN and CDR2 as SYDVKM. The CDR3 is 17 residues long. Trimming removed 6 bases from V and 3 bases from J; junction bases left unmatched: 8. In DNA, the CDR3 is TGTGCCAGCAGCGCCGGGACAGGGGGCGGGCCTAATGAAAAACTGTTTTTT. It codes for CASSAGTGGGPNEKLFF.

The chain carries TRBV28 and TRBJ2-7; 10 bases align to TRBD2. The germline gives CDR1 MDHEN, CDR2 SYDVKM. The CDR3 is made up of 14 amino acids. Trimming cost V 8 bases and J 3 bases; bases outside gene matches: 7. CDR3: CASRLAGVVYEQYF. In nucleotides, the CDR3 is TGTGCCAGCCGCCTAGCGGGAGTTGTCTACGAGCAGTACTTC. Variable domain in full (rest from reference TRBV28 and TRBJ2-7): DVKVTQSSRYLVKRTGEKVFLECVQDMDHENMFWYRQDPGLGLRLIYFSYDVKMKEKGDIPEGYSVSREKKERFSLILESASTNQTSMYLCASRLAGVVYEQYFGPGTRLTVT.

The DNA of the CDR3 is TGTGCCAGCAGCTCACAAGGGAGTAGCGGGTTCTTC. Translating it yields CASSSQGSSGFF. The chain uses TRBV5-4 and TRBJ2-1; a possible D gene is TRBD2 (6 bases). With 3 bases removed from V and 15 bases from J, the gap between germline ends came to 16 bases. Germline assignment: CDR1 SGHNT and CDR2 YYREEE (reference sequence). The CDR3 spans 12 residues.

The chain uses TRBV2 and TRBJ2-5; 9 bases are shared with TRBD1. Germline assignment: CDR1 SNHLY and CDR2 FYNNEI. V gave up 5 bases and J gave up 4 bases; unmatched junction bases: 2. The CDR3 contains 13 residues. The CDR3 sequence: CASSPGQGETQYF. The CDR3 coding sequence is TGTGCCAGCAGTCCGGGACAGGGAGAGACCCAGTACTTC.

The chain has TRBV5-1 and TRBJ1-4, with D perhaps matching TRBD1 (5 bases). CDR1 and CDR2 from the germline V gene are SGHRS and YFSETQ. This CDR3 is 15 amino acids long. V was shortened by 1 base and J by 4 bases, with 11 bases between the two germline ends. The CDR3 reads CASSLLSGLNEKLFF. In nucleotides, the CDR3 is TGCGCCAGCAGCTTGCTTTCGGGACTTAATGAAAAACTGTTTTTT.

This chain joins TRBV6-6 and TRBJ1-5, with 9 bases that match TRBD1. The CDR3 is 16 residues long. Germline CDR1 MNHNY, CDR2 SVGAGI (reference sequence). V lost 5 bases to trimming and J lost 2 bases; unmatched junction nucleotides: 7. The CDR3 sequence is CASSRYRGHGNQPQHF. Written as DNA, the CDR3 is TGTGCCAGCAGTCGATACAGGGGGCACGGCAATCAGCCCCAGCATTTT.

This chain uses TRBV6-5 with TRBJ2-7, with 10 nucleotides matching TRBD1. This CDR3 has 13 amino acids. V lost 7 bases and J lost 7; bases outside the gene matches: 7. The V gene's germline CDR1 is MNHEY and CDR2 SVGAGI. The CDR3 protein is CASNLGTGVEQYF. CDR3 DNA sequence: TGTGCCAGCAACCTCGGGACAGGGGTTGAGCAGTACTTC.

V gene TRBV19 combines with J gene TRBJ2-1; 14 bases line up with TRBD2. The CDR3 totals 17 residues. Germline V gives CDR1 LNHDA, CDR2 SQIVND (reference sequence). V lost 3 bases and J lost 6; bases outside the gene matches: 7. The CDR3 is CASSIMLGLAGVNEQFF. The CDR3 DNA reads as TGTGCCAGTAGTATTATGTTGGGACTAGCGGGGGTCAATGAGCAGTTCTTC.

V gene TRBV28 combines with J gene TRBJ1-1, with 7 bases fitting TRBD1. Unmatched junction bases numbered 6, after V lost 3 bases and J lost 2 bases. This CDR3 spans 15 amino acids. The germline gives CDR1 MDHEN, CDR2 SYDVKM. The CDR3 sequence: CASSLTQGFNTEAFF. The CDR3 DNA reads TGTGCCAGCAGTTTGACACAGGGGTTCAACACTGAAGCTTTCTTT.

The chain carries TRBV27 and TRBJ2-2; TRBD1 matches 8 bases. Germline loops: CDR1 MNHEY, CDR2 SMNVEV (reference sequence). The V gene end was trimmed by 4 bases and the J gene end by 0 bases; junction bases not matched to a gene: 4. CDR3 length equals 16 residues. The CDR3 coding sequence is TGTGCCAGCAGTTCAACAGGGGGAGCGAACACCGGGGAGCTGTTTTTT. Amino acid sequence: CASSSTGGANTGELFF.

The chain couples TRBV2 to TRBJ2-3; D call uncertain. V lost 4 bases and J lost 6, with 11 bases in between. Germline CDR1 SNHLY, CDR2 FYNNEI. The CDR3 extends over 13 amino acids. This chain's CDR3 is CASSARIKDTQYF. For the CDR3, the DNA is TGTGCCAGCAGTGCTAGAATAAAGGATACGCAGTATTTT. The full variable domain, with the rest looked up from reference TRBV2 and TRBJ2-3, is EPEVTQTPSHQVTQMGQEVILRCVPISNHLYFYWYRQILGQKVEFLVSFYNNEISEKSEIFDDQFSVERPDGSNFTLKIRSTKLEDSAMYFCASSARIKDTQYFGPGTRLTVL.

V and J are TRBV4-3 and TRBJ2-6; TRBD1 might be the D (6 bases). Germline V gene sequence: CDR1 LGHNA, CDR2 YSLEER. V lost 0 bases and J lost 0, with 9 bases in between. This CDR3 region has 17 residues. The CDR3 nucleotides are TGCGCCAGCAGCCAAGACGGGACACCCTCTGGGGCCAACGTCCTGACTTTC. This gives the protein CASSQDGTPSGANVLTF.

This clone was observed a handful of times. This chain joins TRBV7-4 and TRBJ1-5, with TRBD1 as a possible D gene (5 bases). The length of the CDR3 is 13 residues. V dropped 8 bases and J dropped 6 bases, with 14 bases sitting between them. The germline CDR1 and CDR2 sequences are SGHVT and SQSDAQ. The DNA for the CDR3 is TGTGCCAGCCCGGGGGGGGGTGGTCAGCCCCAGCATTTT. It yields the protein CASPGGGGQPQHF.

V gene TRBV5-1 combines with J gene TRBJ1-1; D not certain. This CDR3 comprises 12 residues. CDR1 SGHRS and CDR2 YFSETQ come from the germline V gene. Deletions cut 5 bases from V and 5 bases from J, with 10 bases between. CDR3 region: CASREGGTEAFF. CDR3 bases: TGCGCCAGCAGGGAGGGAGGAACTGAAGCTTTCTTT.

The chain has TRBV6-4 and TRBJ2-1; 10 bases line up with TRBD1. Germline CDR1 reads MRHNA; CDR2 reads SNTAGT. The junction had 2 bases not matched to a gene; V was cut back by 3 bases and J by 3 bases. CDR3 length: 15 amino acids. The CDR3 loop is CASSEGTGDYNEQFF. CDR3 in DNA: TGTGCCAGCAGTGAGGGGACAGGGGACTACAATGAGCAGTTCTTC.

This clone was seen a few times. This chain joins TRBV4-3 and TRBJ2-7, with TRBD2 identical over 7 bases. CDR3 length equals 15 residues. The germline V gene encodes CDR1 LGHNA and CDR2 YSLEER. The ends lost 0 bases at V and 5 bases at J; junction bases unmatched: 7. The CDR3 loop is CASSQEGGRVNEQYF. In nucleotides, the CDR3 is TGCGCCAGCAGCCAAGAAGGCGGGAGAGTAAACGAGCAGTACTTC.

The rearrangement links TRBV4-2 to TRBJ1-6; D is unresolved. The germline CDR1 and CDR2 sequences are LGHNA and YNFKEQ. V shed 0 bases and J shed 8 bases, with 14 bases lying between them. The CDR3 contains 16 residues. The DNA of the CDR3 is TGTGCCAGCAGCCAAGATCGCGAGGGAGGGCATTCACCCCTCCACTTT. Translated: CASSQDREGGHSPLHF.

The J gene is TRBJ1-2, the V gene TRBV4-1; no reliable D call. Looked up from germline, CDR1 is MGHRA and CDR2 is YSYEKL. V gave up 5 bases and J gave up 5 bases, with 15 bases separating them. CDR3 size: 14 residues. CDR3: CASSNTQIGYGYTF. The DNA for the CDR3 is TGCGCCAGCAGCAACACCCAGATTGGTTATGGCTACACCTTC.

The chain combines TRBV4-1 with TRBJ2-7; TRBD2 might be the D (5 bases). The CDR3 extends over 12 amino acids. The germline V gene encodes CDR1 MGHRA and CDR2 YSYEKL. Between the trimmed V and J ends, which lost 4 bases and 7 bases, there was a span of 11 bases. The CDR3 loop is CASSPPGVEQYF. In DNA form, the CDR3 reads TGCGCCAGCAGCCCCCCCGGGGTTGAGCAGTACTTC.

The gene calls are TRBV19 and TRBJ2-3; D remains ambiguous. This CDR3 region has 13 residues. The V gene's germline CDR1 is LNHDA and CDR2 SQIVND (reference sequence). Trimming shortened V by 6 bases and J by 6 bases, and 13 bases separated the two germline ends. In nucleotides, the CDR3 is TGTGCCAGTAGCTCCCCCAGGTTGGATACGCAGTATTTT. Translation: CASSSPRLDTQYF.